The clone carrying this T cell receptor (beta chain) was detected only a few times. Its antigen is unidentified. Per germline, CDR1 MNHEY and CDR2 SMNVEV (reference sequence). The CDR3 runs 15 residues. V was pared by 0 bases and J by 4 bases, with 12 bases between. 13 Jbeta primers and 60 Vbeta primers were used for the PCR. Under the authors' procedure: There were 80 million to 95 million unique TCR beta chains by a later count, and 10 million to 12 million of them were shared. The data were produced by immunoSEQ multiplex PCR, yet TCRdb's version contains in-frame clones alone and is incomplete. V and J calls and clone size are those listed in that table; D and trimming were worked out from the DNA. The sample lists 110,000 to 150,000 clones, 75% to 85% seen once, with less than 3% in the top ten. This entry comes from a study of cytomegalovirus exposure and HLA in healthy donors. Study-level findings and limits: A link between a missense DCLRE1C variant and TCR beta V- and J-gene trimming emerged from a later analysis. Among TCR beta chains, those listed as cytomegalovirus-associated numbered over 150. TCR association rates varied by HLA locus in a later analysis, with DRB1 highest and HLA-C lowest.

Sequenced sample: PBMCs. This clonotype was sampled from a woman in her late teens or twenties in good health and CMV-seropositive. J is TRBJ1-2 and V is TRBV27; no clear D gene. CDR3 DNA sequence: TGTGCCAGCAGTTTATCATCGGGGTCCGCCTATGGCTACACCTTC. Translated: CASSLSSGSAYGYTF.